The TCR beta chain described here comes from a study of CD8 T cells in ankylosing spondylitis. Trimming removed 3 bases at V and 1 base at J, with 15 bases between. Germline CDR1 DFQATT, CDR2 SNEGSKA (reference sequence). CDR3 length equals 15 residues. Whole-study results and caveats: CD8+ by phenotype, disease-linked clones were relatively rare in peripheral blood. One TCR beta motif, made up of seven to nine highly homologous variants, appeared characteristic of ankylosing spondylitis blood.

For this clonotype: No antigen is known for it.

By quantitative 5'-RACE with molecular barcodes, the TCR beta libraries were made. TCRdb re-called the 5' RACE reads with MiXCR, one entry per CDR3 protein. Among about 800,000 distinct CDR3 sequences listed, approximately 10% were seen once. The material sequenced was blood, either unsorted or a sorted T cell fraction (not recorded which). The TCR originated in a male donor with ankylosing spondylitis. The gene calls are TRBV20-1 and TRBJ1-1; D remains unclear. CDR3 nucleotides: TGCAGTGCTAGCGGCAGGAGGGTGACGAACACTGAAGCTTTCTTT. This gives the protein CSASGRRVTNTEAFF.